This passage covers 16 T cell receptor beta chains from one sample sequenced in a study of cytomegalovirus exposure and HLA in healthy donors. This PCR relied on a set of 60 Vbeta primers and 13 Jbeta primers. Some clones are missing from TCRdb's copy, which holds only in-frame ones; the method was immunoSEQ multiplex PCR. The sample yields 70,000 to 95,000 clones, roughly four fifths seen once. The sequenced material came from PBMCs. The receptors shown here come from a human donor in good health.

The CDR3 sequence: CASTRPYGYTF. The DNA of the CDR3 is TGTGCCAGCACCAGGCCCTATGGCTACACCTTC. The chain combines TRBV6-4 with TRBJ1-2; D is undetermined. V was clipped by 7 bases and J by 4 bases, with 7 bases between them. This CDR3 region has 11 residues. CDR1 and CDR2 from the germline V gene are MRHNA and SNTAGT.

As to this clone: One end of the junction fails to match germline, which may point to a read error. The CDR3 nucleotides read TGTGCCAGCTCAGACAGGGTTTATAATTCACCCCTCAACTTT. Translated, it gives CASSDRVYNSPLNF. This chain connects TRBV18 to TRBJ1-6; the match to TRBD1 covers 7 bases. The CDR3 length is 14 residues. Germline CDR1 KGHSH, CDR2 LQKENI.

This sequence joins TRBV6-5 and TRBJ1-2; tentatively, D is TRBD1 (5 bases). Germline-derived CDR1 and CDR2 are MNHEY and SVGAGI. This CDR3 is built from 13 residues. The V and J ends lost 8 bases and 3 bases respectively, with 13 bases between them. This CDR3 reads CASGRGLDYGYTF. CDR3 in DNA: TGTGCCAGCGGTCGGGGGTTGGACTATGGCTACACCTTC.

V usage is TRBV4-1 and J usage is TRBJ2-1; D is unresolved. The germline gives CDR1 MGHRA, CDR2 YSYEKL. The ends were cut back, 3 bases at V and 2 bases at J, with 17 bases in the middle. The CDR3 length is 17 residues. CDR3 nucleotide sequence: TGCGCCAGCAGCCAGTCTATAACTCCATCCACCTACAATGAGCAGTTCTTC. It is translated as CASSQSITPSTYNEQFF.

The J gene is TRBJ1-5, the V gene TRBV6-5; TRBD1 is a possible D gene (6 bases). CDR3 length: 14 amino acids. The V end lost 6 bases, the J end lost 2 bases, and 11 bases lay between the germline ends. The germline gives CDR1 MNHEY, CDR2 SVGAGI. The CDR3 sequence: CASSPGAGNQPQHF. The CDR3 bases are TGTGCCAGCAGCCCAGGGGCCGGCAATCAGCCCCAGCATTTT.

This clone was seen a handful of times. The gene calls are TRBV19 and TRBJ2-3, with a weak D call TRBD1 (5 bases). The germline V gene has CDR1 LNHDA and CDR2 SQIVND (reference sequence). V lost 3 bases and J 5 bases, leaving 9 bases between the germline ends. The CDR3 is made up of 13 amino acids. DNA for the CDR3: TGTGCCAGTAGTATCAGGGATATAGATACGCAGTATTTT. Its translation: CASSIRDIDTQYF.

The V gene is TRBV2, the J gene TRBJ1-5; no clear D gene. The CDR3 covers 14 residues. Germline CDR1 reads SNHLY; CDR2 reads FYNNEI. Between the trimmed V and J ends, which lost 3 bases and 4 bases, there was a span of 10 bases. Written as DNA, the CDR3 is TGTGCCAGCAGTGAGGGCCGAAAAAATCAGCCCCAGCATTTT. This encodes CASSEGRKNQPQHF.

The chain has TRBV18 and TRBJ2-2, with D perhaps matching TRBD2 (5 bases). In germline, CDR1 is KGHSH, CDR2 LQKENI. The V gene lost 3 bases and the J gene lost 3 bases, with 5 bases spanning the gap. This CDR3 has 13 amino acids. The CDR3 protein is CASSPGDTGELFF. In DNA form, the CDR3 reads TGTGCCAGCTCACCGGGAGACACCGGGGAGCTGTTTTTT.

This chain links TRBV7-2 with TRBJ1-5; D remains unclear. This CDR3 is built from 14 residues. Germline-derived CDR1 and CDR2 are SGHTA and FQGNSA. The V gene lost 3 bases and the J gene lost 6 bases, with 12 bases spanning the gap. DNA of the CDR3: TGTGCCAGCAGCTTTGGCGGCCTGGGTCAGCCCCAGCATTTT. Translating it yields CASSFGGLGQPQHF.

J is TRBJ2-5 and V is TRBV4-1, with D hard to call. In germline, CDR1 is MGHRA, CDR2 YSYEKL. This CDR3 has 17 amino acids. Trimming removed 1 base from V and 2 bases from J, with 17 bases in between. The CDR3, as DNA: TGCGCCAGCAGCCAAGTTTGGGCCAGTAAGTTTCAAGAGACCCAGTACTTC. Translation: CASSQVWASKFQETQYF.

This sequence joins TRBV5-6 and TRBJ2-7, with 7 nucleotides matching TRBD1. J lost 5 bases, V lost 4 bases, and 12 bases had no gene match. The CDR3 totals 15 residues. Germline-derived CDR1 and CDR2 are SGHDT and YYEEEE. The CDR3 is CASSLLGKGANEQYF. CDR3 bases: TGTGCCAGCAGCCTCCTGGGTAAGGGGGCGAACGAGCAGTACTTC.

The V gene is TRBV27, the J gene TRBJ1-2; 9 bases fit TRBD1. Trimming removed 1 base from V and 7 bases from J; junction bases left unmatched: 1. The CDR3 contains 13 residues. The germline V gene encodes CDR1 MNHEY and CDR2 SMNVEV (reference sequence). The CDR3 DNA reads TGTGCCAGCAGTTTATGGACAGGGGTTGGCTACACCTTC. As protein: CASSLWTGVGYTF.

This clone was picked up one time. Written as DNA, the CDR3 is TGCGCCAGCAGCCAAGGTGACGGGGGGGTTGCCGGGGAGCTGTTTTTT. It specifies CASSQGDGGVAGELFF. The chain uses TRBV4-1 and TRBJ2-2, with 8 bases fitting TRBD2. Losses at the gene ends were 1 base for V and 6 bases for J; bases not matched to a gene: 7. In germline, CDR1 is MGHRA, CDR2 YSYEKL. The CDR3 consists of 16 residues.

The V call is TRBV11-2, the J call TRBJ2-3, with no clear D. In germline, CDR1 is SGHAT, CDR2 FQNNGV. V shed 5 bases and J shed 6 bases, with 6 bases lying between them. The CDR3 loop spans 11 amino acids. DNA of the CDR3: TGTGCCAGCAGCCGGGTGGATACGCAGTATTTT. Protein product: CASSRVDTQYF. The full variable domain, rest sourced from reference TRBV11-2 and TRBJ2-3, is EAGVAQSPRYKIIEKRQSVAFWCNPISGHATLYWYQQILGQGPKLLIQFQNNGVVDDSQLPKDRFSAERLKGVDSTLKIQPAKLEDSAVYLCASSRVDTQYFGPGTRLTVL.

This chain links TRBV7-6 with TRBJ2-7; TRBD1 is a possible D gene (6 bases). Deletions cut 5 bases from V and 3 bases from J, with 11 bases between. Germline V gene sequence: CDR1 SGHVS, CDR2 FNYEAQ. This CDR3 is 13 amino acids long. The DNA of the CDR3 is TGTGCCAGCAGCCCGGACAGATTCTACGAGCAGTACTTC. Its translation: CASSPDRFYEQYF.

In DNA form, the CDR3 reads TGTGCCAGCTCAAGACAGGGCCAAGAGACCCAGTACTTC. Its translation is CASSRQGQETQYF. This chain joins TRBV18 and TRBJ2-5, with 7 bases that match TRBD1. The CDR3 is 13 residues long. Germline V gene lookup returns CDR1 KGHSH and CDR2 LQKENI. The V gene end was trimmed by 5 bases and the J gene end by 1 base; junction bases not matched to a gene: 1.